Shown below are 27 T cell receptor beta chains from a single sample sequenced in a study of shared clonotypes between healthy human individuals (dated by TCRdb to 2019 to 2021). CD8 naive samples were CD45RO-negative cells positively selected for CCR7, giving a CD45RA+CCR7+ population that excluded TemRA cells. Receptors were amplified or captured by the immunoSEQ multiplex PCR assay. Here the immuneACCESS table is served through TCRdb, limited to in-frame sequences with V and J called. Missing clones are a known gap in these copies; in checked studies unresolved V genes cover under half, and the rest lacks a known reason. This sample holds around 1.9 million clones; about 92% were observed only once. The leading ten clones occupy 1.7% of the sample. Material: naive CD8+ T cells from PBMCs. Explained via the paper, the cell subset or site label denotes: CD45RA+CCR7+. All receptors derive from a young man in good health. Some clones in this sample may be carry-over from other donors' samples.

The rearrangement uses TRBV28 and TRBJ2-1; perhaps TRBD1 as D (6 bases). CDR1 MDHEN and CDR2 SYDVKM come from the germline V gene. The CDR3 runs 15 residues. Deletions cut 2 bases from V and 3 bases from J, with 11 bases between. The CDR3 region has the DNA TGTGCCAGCAGTTTAGACCCACAGGGCTACAATGAGCAGTTCTTC. The encoded protein is CASSLDPQGYNEQFF.

This chain links TRBV7-9 with TRBJ1-2, with 7 nucleotides matching TRBD1. Trimming at V came to 5 bases and at J to 8 bases, leaving 14 bases not matched to a gene. CDR1 and CDR2 from the germline V gene are SEHNR and FQNEAQ (reference sequence). The CDR3 is made up of 15 amino acids. The CDR3 DNA is TGTGCCAGCAGCGTTGCAAACGACAGGGTGGAAGGCTACACCTTC. This sequence encodes CASSVANDRVEGYTF. Looking up the rest from reference TRBV7-9 and TRBJ1-2 gives the full variable domain: DTGVSQNPRHKITKRGQNVTFRCDPISEHNRLYWYRQTLGQGPEFLTYFQNEAQLEKSRLLSDRFSAERPKGSFSTLEIQRTEQGDSAMYLCASSVANDRVEGYTFGSGTRLTVV.

This chain connects TRBV27 to TRBJ2-7; D may be TRBD1 or TRBD2 (6 bases each). V was trimmed by 0 bases and J by 7 bases, leaving 13 bases between them. The germline V gene has CDR1 MNHEY and CDR2 SMNVEV (reference sequence). The CDR3 loop spans 14 amino acids. The CDR3 protein is CASSLSAGAGEQYF. The CDR3 region has the DNA TGTGCCAGCAGTTTATCGGCAGGGGCGGGGGAGCAGTACTTC.

This chain connects TRBV10-3 to TRBJ2-3; tentatively, D is TRBD2 (6 bases). CDR3 size: 17 residues. Germline values: CDR1 ENHRY, CDR2 SYGVKD. V shed 2 bases and J shed 1 base, with 16 bases lying between them. Here the CDR3 reads CAISETGGSGRTDTQYF. The CDR3 DNA reads as TGTGCCATCAGTGAGACGGGTGGTAGCGGCCGCACAGATACGCAGTATTTT.

Notes on this clone: This same CDR3 is encoded by further DNA sequences in the sample. This sequence joins TRBV27 and TRBJ1-1, with D maybe TRBD1 (5 bases). Trimming removed 6 bases at V and 0 bases at J, with 14 bases between. The CDR3 consists of 15 residues. Germline loops: CDR1 MNHEY, CDR2 SMNVEV (reference sequence). The CDR3 DNA is TGTGCCAGCAGCCTAACTACAGGACTGAACACTGAAGCTTTCTTT. Protein sequence: CASSLTTGLNTEAFF.

V and J are TRBV6-6 and TRBJ2-5; D possibly corresponds to TRBD1 (5 bases). Trimming removed 7 bases at V and 5 bases at J, with 17 bases between. This CDR3 is built from 14 residues. Germline values: CDR1 MNHNY, CDR2 SVGAGI (reference sequence). The CDR3 is CASMDRTLVETQYF. The CDR3 DNA follows: TGTGCCAGCATGGACCGGACATTAGTCGAGACCCAGTACTTC.

V and J are TRBV6-5 and TRBJ2-5; D is unclear. V gave up 0 bases and J gave up 5 bases, with 16 bases separating them. CDR1 and CDR2 from the germline V gene are MNHEY and SVGAGI. The CDR3 has 16 residues. DNA of the CDR3: TGTGCCAGCAGTTACTCCTCCACAGTGGGATCGGAGACCCAGTACTTC. Its protein product is CASSYSSTVGSETQYF.

This sequence joins TRBV11-2 and TRBJ2-1; either TRBD1 or TRBD2 may supply D (5 bases each). CDR3 size: 16 residues. Germline V gene data show CDR1 as SGHAT and CDR2 as FQNNGV. Trimming cost V 1 base and J 4 bases, with 14 bases left between them. The CDR3, as DNA: TGTGCCAGCAGCTTAGCGGGGACGTACACGTACAATGAGCAGTTCTTC. Amino acids: CASSLAGTYTYNEQFF. The whole variable domain, filled in from reference TRBV11-2 and TRBJ2-1, reads EAGVAQSPRYKIIEKRQSVAFWCNPISGHATLYWYQQILGQGPKLLIQFQNNGVVDDSQLPKDRFSAERLKGVDSTLKIQPAKLEDSAVYLCASSLAGTYTYNEQFFGPGTRLTVL.

V is TRBV5-8 and J is TRBJ1-1; D is possibly TRBD1 (6 bases). This CDR3 contains 16 residues. Germline lookup yields CDR1 SGHTS and CDR2 YDEGEE. V was cut by 0 bases and J by 3 bases, with 15 bases left in between. This CDR3 is CASSLGVGGLDTEAFF. DNA for the CDR3: TGTGCCAGCAGCTTGGGTGTGGGGGGCTTGGACACTGAAGCTTTCTTT.

The gene calls are TRBV27 and TRBJ2-1; TRBD1 aligns across 9 bases. CDR3 length: 15 residues. V dropped 6 bases and J dropped 4; count of bases not matched to a gene: 7. CDR1 is MNHEY and CDR2 is SMNVEV in the germline V gene (reference sequence). CDR3 nucleotide sequence: TGTGCCAGCAGCACTGACAGGGGGTTTTACAATGAGCAGTTCTTC. Protein sequence: CASSTDRGFYNEQFF.

Note on this clone: This same CDR3 is encoded by further DNA sequences in the sample. The CDR3 coding sequence is TGTGCCAGCAGCTCCGCCCCCTACGAGCAGTACTTC. Encoded protein: CASSSAPYEQYF. The rearrangement uses TRBV7-9 and TRBJ2-7; no reliable D call. V was trimmed by 4 bases and J by 2 bases, leaving 6 bases between them. CDR1 and CDR2 from the germline V gene are SEHNR and FQNEAQ (reference sequence). The CDR3 extends over 12 amino acids. Together with reference TRBV7-9 and TRBJ2-7, the CDR3 gives the full variable domain: DTGVSQNPRHKITKRGQNVTFRCDPISEHNRLYWYRQTLGQGPEFLTYFQNEAQLEKSRLLSDRFSAERPKGSFSTLEIQRTEQGDSAMYLCASSSAPYEQYFGPGTRLTVT.

This clone turned up a few times. The CDR3 DNA is TGCAGCGTGCGGGGTGAGACTGAAGCTTTCTTT. Translated, it gives CSVRGETEAFF. V and J are TRBV29-1 and TRBJ1-1, with D uncertain. The CDR3 loop spans 11 amino acids. V was shortened by 6 bases and J by 5 bases, with 10 bases between the two germline ends. Germline CDR1 and CDR2: SQVTM and ANQGSEA.

This CDR3 is CASSQLAGGNQPQHF. Written as DNA, the CDR3 is TGCGCCAGCAGCCAGCTCGCAGGGGGCAATCAGCCCCAGCATTTT. The chain carries TRBV4-1 and TRBJ1-5, with D possibly being TRBD1 (6 bases). Germline V gene data show CDR1 as MGHRA and CDR2 as YSYEKL. The CDR3 contains 15 residues. Deletions cut 3 bases from V and 2 bases from J, with 11 bases between.

The V call is TRBV7-9, the J call TRBJ2-2; 9 bases map to TRBD1. The CDR3 loop spans 16 amino acids. Trimming removed 10 bases from V and 11 bases from J; junction bases left unmatched: 20. Germline CDR1 and CDR2: SEHNR and FQNEAQ (reference sequence). CDR3 DNA sequence: TGTGCCACCGGTCAGGAAACAGGGGGCTGGAAGATTGAGCTGTTTTTT. Protein: CATGQETGGWKIELFF.

J is TRBJ1-1 and V is TRBV7-2; no clear D gene. Germline-derived CDR1 and CDR2 are SGHTA and FQGNSA. Trimming took 6 bases from V and 2 from J, leaving 13 bases between them. The CDR3 covers 14 residues. The CDR3 loop reads CASRSRAVNTEAFF. CDR3 nucleotides: TGTGCCAGCAGATCAAGAGCCGTAAACACTGAAGCTTTCTTT.

The rearrangement uses TRBV7-2 and TRBJ1-1; tentative D call: TRBD1 (6 bases). CDR3 size: 16 residues. Germline V gene sequence: CDR1 SGHTA, CDR2 FQGNSA. V dropped 1 base and J dropped 3 bases, with 15 bases sitting between them. Written as DNA, the CDR3 is TGTGCCAGCAGCTTAGTTCCACAGGGAGGTGACACTGAAGCTTTCTTT. Protein sequence: CASSLVPQGGDTEAFF.

This clone has only one observation. V usage is TRBV9 and J usage is TRBJ1-2, with 10 bases that match TRBD1. Germline CDR1 SGDLS, CDR2 YYNGEE. The CDR3 totals 16 residues. J was trimmed by 1 base and V by 0 bases; bases with no gene match: 3. CDR3 sequence reads: CASSVGQGAFNYGYTF. CDR3 coding DNA: TGTGCCAGCAGCGTAGGACAGGGGGCTTTTAACTATGGCTACACCTTC.

This CDR3 is CASSVEAGTYNEQFF. The CDR3 DNA sequence: TGTGCCAGCAGCGTAGAAGCGGGAACCTACAATGAGCAGTTCTTC. The chain has TRBV9 and TRBJ2-1, with 7 nucleotides matching TRBD2. This CDR3 has 15 amino acids. The V segment lost 0 bases and the J segment 2 bases; nucleotides outside the gene matches: 2. Per germline, CDR1 SGDLS and CDR2 YYNGEE.

This chain uses TRBV7-6 with TRBJ2-7, with TRBD1 identical over 9 bases. J was trimmed by 4 bases and V by 5 bases; bases with no gene match: 9. CDR1 and CDR2 (germline): SGHVS, FNYEAQ. The CDR3 is 15 amino acids. Written as DNA, the CDR3 is TGTGCCAGCAGCGAAGCTTCCGGGACAGGGTACGAGCAGTACTTC. Its protein is CASSEASGTGYEQYF.

V usage is TRBV14 and J usage is TRBJ2-7; 8 bases match TRBD2. Germline lookup yields CDR1 SGHDN and CDR2 FVKESK. The CDR3 runs 15 residues. Trimming cost V 4 bases and J 3 bases; bases outside gene matches: 8. CDR3 nucleotides: TGTGCCAGCAGCCTTGAGCGGGAGTTTAGCTACGAGCAGTACTTC. Residues: CASSLEREFSYEQYF. Drawing the rest from reference TRBV14 and TRBJ2-7, the complete variable domain is EAGVTQFPSHSVIEKGQTVTLRCDPISGHDNLYWYRRVMGKEIKFLLHFVKESKQDESGMPNNRFLAERTGGTYSTLKVQPAELEDSGVYFCASSLEREFSYEQYFGPGTRLTVT.

This chain joins TRBV11-2 and TRBJ2-1; 10 bases are a match to TRBD2. The CDR3 contains 17 residues. The trim removed 4 bases at V and 0 bases at J, leaving 6 bases unmatched. CDR1 is SGHAT and CDR2 is FQNNGV in the germline V gene. Written as DNA, the CDR3 is TGTGCCAGCAGCTGGACTAGCGGCCATACCTCCTACAATGAGCAGTTCTTC. Encoded protein: CASSWTSGHTSYNEQFF.

This sequence joins TRBV9 and TRBJ1-2, with TRBD1 as a possible D gene (6 bases). V was trimmed by 4 bases and J by 2 bases, leaving 18 bases between them. The CDR3 loop spans 16 amino acids. Germline V gene data show CDR1 as SGDLS and CDR2 as YYNGEE. The DNA of the CDR3 is TGTGCCAGCAGCTTTCCAAGGGACATCGAAAACTATGGCTACACCTTC. It encodes CASSFPRDIENYGYTF.

The V and J genes are TRBV6-6 and TRBJ2-2; D might be TRBD1 or TRBD2, each matching 6 bases. Trimming left V 2 bases short and J 3 bases short, with 13 bases between. CDR1 MNHNY and CDR2 SVGAGI come from the germline V gene (reference sequence). The CDR3 loop spans 16 amino acids. The CDR3 bases are TGTGCCAGCAGTTACCTAGAGGGGGGATACACCGGGGAGCTGTTTTTT. Its protein product is CASSYLEGGYTGELFF.

The gene calls are TRBV7-8 and TRBJ2-1, with 11 bases lining up with TRBD2. This CDR3 spans 16 amino acids. Germline loops: CDR1 SGHVS, CDR2 FQNEAQ. V gave up 7 bases and J gave up 2 bases; unmatched junction bases: 7. Written as DNA, the CDR3 is TGTGCCAGCACCTTGACTAGCGGGAATGCCTACAATGAGCAGTTCTTC. It codes for CASTLTSGNAYNEQFF.

This chain links TRBV9 with TRBJ2-1; 7 bases are shared with TRBD2. The CDR3 consists of 16 residues. V lost 6 bases, J lost 5 bases, and 14 bases stayed unmatched. CDR1 is SGDLS, CDR2 YYNGEE, per germline. CDR3 loop: CASNRRAGETNNEQFF. CDR3 coding DNA: TGTGCCAGCAACCGTAGGGCGGGAGAAACGAACAATGAGCAGTTCTTC.

This chain links TRBV27 with TRBJ2-1; D unclear. Trimming shortened V by 3 bases and J by 7 bases, and 10 bases separated the two germline ends. There are 13 residues in the CDR3. Germline loops: CDR1 MNHEY, CDR2 SMNVEV (reference sequence). The CDR3 coding sequence is TGTGCCAGCAGTTTCACCAGAGGTAATGAGCAGTTCTTC. The encoded protein is CASSFTRGNEQFF.

J is TRBJ2-6 and V is TRBV7-9, with D maybe TRBD2 (5 bases). V gave up 5 bases and J gave up 6 bases, with 23 bases separating them. Germline V CDR1 and CDR2: SEHNR, FQNEAQ (reference sequence). The CDR3 loop spans 18 amino acids. The CDR3 DNA follows: TGTGCCAGCAGCCCCACCAGGTTACGGGGTCCCGAGGCCAACGTCCTGACTTTC. Its protein is CASSPTRLRGPEANVLTF. The full variable domain, in which reference TRBV7-9 and TRBJ2-6 provide the parts outside the CDR3, is DTGVSQNPRHKITKRGQNVTFRCDPISEHNRLYWYRQTLGQGPEFLTYFQNEAQLEKSRLLSDRFSAERPKGSFSTLEIQRTEQGDSAMYLCASSPTRLRGPEANVLTFGAGSRLTVL.